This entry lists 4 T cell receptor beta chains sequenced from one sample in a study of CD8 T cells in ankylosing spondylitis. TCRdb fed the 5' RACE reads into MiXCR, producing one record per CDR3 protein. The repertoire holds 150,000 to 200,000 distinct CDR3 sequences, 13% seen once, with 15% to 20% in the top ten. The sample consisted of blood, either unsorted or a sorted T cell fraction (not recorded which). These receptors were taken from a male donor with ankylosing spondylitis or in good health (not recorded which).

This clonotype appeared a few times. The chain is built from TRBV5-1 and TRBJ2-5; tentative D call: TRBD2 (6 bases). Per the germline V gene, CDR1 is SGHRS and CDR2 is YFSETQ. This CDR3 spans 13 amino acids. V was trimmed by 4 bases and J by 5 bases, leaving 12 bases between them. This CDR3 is CASSGGRGETQYF. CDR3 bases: TGCGCCAGCAGCGGGGGGAGAGGGGAGACCCAGTACTTC. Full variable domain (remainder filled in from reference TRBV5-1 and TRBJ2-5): KAGVTQTPRYLIKTRGQQVTLSCSPISGHRSVSWYQQTPGQGLQFLFEYFSETQRNKGNFPGRFSGRQFSNSRSEMNVSTLELGDSALYLCASSGGRGETQYFGPGTRLLVL.

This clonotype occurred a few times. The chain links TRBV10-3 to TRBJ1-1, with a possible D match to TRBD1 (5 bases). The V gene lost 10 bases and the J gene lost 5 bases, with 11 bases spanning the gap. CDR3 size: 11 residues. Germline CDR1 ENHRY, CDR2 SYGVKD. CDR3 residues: CATLEGTEAFF. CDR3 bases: TGTGCCACACTAGAGGGGACTGAAGCTTTCTTT.

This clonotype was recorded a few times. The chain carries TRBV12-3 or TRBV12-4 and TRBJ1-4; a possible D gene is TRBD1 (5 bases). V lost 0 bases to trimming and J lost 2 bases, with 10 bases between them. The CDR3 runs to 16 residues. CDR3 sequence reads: CASSLALRGTNEKLFF. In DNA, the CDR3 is TGTGCCAGCAGTTTAGCGTTGCGGGGGACTAATGAAAAACTGTTTTTT.

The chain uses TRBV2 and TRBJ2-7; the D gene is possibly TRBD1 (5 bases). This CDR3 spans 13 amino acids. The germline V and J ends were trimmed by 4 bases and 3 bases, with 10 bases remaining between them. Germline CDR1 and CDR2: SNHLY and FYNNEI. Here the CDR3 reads CASSGVRDYEQYF. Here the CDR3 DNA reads TGTGCCAGCAGTGGGGTCAGGGACTACGAGCAGTACTTC.